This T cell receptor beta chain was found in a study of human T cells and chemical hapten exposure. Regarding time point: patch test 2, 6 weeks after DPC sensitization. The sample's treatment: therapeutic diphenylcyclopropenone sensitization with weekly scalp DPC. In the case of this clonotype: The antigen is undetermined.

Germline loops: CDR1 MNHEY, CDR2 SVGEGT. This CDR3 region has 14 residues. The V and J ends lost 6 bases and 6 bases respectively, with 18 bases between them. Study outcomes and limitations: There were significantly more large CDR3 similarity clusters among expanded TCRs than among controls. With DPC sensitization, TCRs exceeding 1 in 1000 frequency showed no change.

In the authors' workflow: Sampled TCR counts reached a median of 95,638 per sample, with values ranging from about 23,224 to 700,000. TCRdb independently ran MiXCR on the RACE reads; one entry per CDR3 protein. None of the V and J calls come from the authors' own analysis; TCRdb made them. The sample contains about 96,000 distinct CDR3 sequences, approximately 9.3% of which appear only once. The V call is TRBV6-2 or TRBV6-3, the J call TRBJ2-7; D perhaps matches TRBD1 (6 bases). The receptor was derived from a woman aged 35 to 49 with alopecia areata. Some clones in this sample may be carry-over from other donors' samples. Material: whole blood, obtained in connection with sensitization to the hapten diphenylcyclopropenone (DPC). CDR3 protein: CASRGHYLDSEQYF. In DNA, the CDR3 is TGTGCCAGCAGGGGACACTACCTGGATTCCGAGCAGTACTTC.